This record covers a single TCR beta chain. This sample was included in a study of monozygotic twins with inflammatory bowel disease. UMIs were attached via template switching, each with a 6-nucleotide sample barcode. TCRdb re-called the 5' RACE reads and shows each CDR3 protein once, DNA omitted. Here the sample table reports some 210,000 distinct CDR3 sequences. CDR3 size: 17 residues. The V gene is TRBV21-1, the J gene TRBJ2-5; TCRdb gives TRBD1 as the D gene, but with no DNA this cannot be confirmed. TRBV21-1 is tagged as a pseudogene. Sample: blood. This sequence originates from a human donor with ulcerative colitis or Crohn's disease, or a healthy co-twin of an affected twin (not recorded which). The CDR3 spells CASSRNRDREVEETQYF.